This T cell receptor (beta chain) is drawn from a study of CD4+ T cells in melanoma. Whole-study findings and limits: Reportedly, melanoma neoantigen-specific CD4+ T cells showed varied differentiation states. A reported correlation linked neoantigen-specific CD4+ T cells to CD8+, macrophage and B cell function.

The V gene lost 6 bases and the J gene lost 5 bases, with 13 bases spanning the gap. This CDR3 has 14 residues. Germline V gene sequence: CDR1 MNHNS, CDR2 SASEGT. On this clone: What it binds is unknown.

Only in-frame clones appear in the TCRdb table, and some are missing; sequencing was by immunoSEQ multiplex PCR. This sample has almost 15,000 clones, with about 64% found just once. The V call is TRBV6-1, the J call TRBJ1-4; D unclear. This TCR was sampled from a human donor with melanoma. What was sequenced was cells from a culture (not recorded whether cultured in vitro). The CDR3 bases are TGTGCCAGCAGCGAACAGTTCTCAAATGAAAAACTGTTTTTT. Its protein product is CASSEQFSNEKLFF.